This T cell receptor (beta chain) was identified in a study of blood T cell repertoires in COVID-19. The ends lost 3 bases at V and 3 bases at J; junction bases unmatched: 6. This CDR3 is 15 amino acids long. The germline gives CDR1 SGHRS, CDR2 YFSETQ. Sequencing was performed with immunoSEQ multiplex PCR; in TCRdb, only in-frame clones are kept and a portion is missing. The top ten clones hold around 2% of a sample with over 200,000 clones, about 79% of them seen once. This receptor was obtained from a man in his forties who had recovered from COVID-19. The chain uses TRBV5-1 and TRBJ2-7, with 10 bases aligning to TRBD1. Sequenced sample: peripheral blood. DNA for the CDR3: TGCGCCAGCAGCTCGGGGACAGGGGAAGGCTACGAGCAGTACTTC. Protein sequence: CASSSGTGEGYEQYF.